This T cell receptor (beta chain) appears in the sequencing data of a study of beta chain features in type 1 diabetes. Study-level background: Examination covered around 98 million sorted cells spanning all samples. The study's findings and limits: Compared to healthy donors, patients appeared to have naive, central memory and Treg TCRB repertoires that were more alike. Patients and controls would share equally any PCR tilt toward shorter templates. TCRB CDR3s were moderately but significantly shorter in Type 1 diabetes patients in all four CD4+ subsets.

This clone was counted only a few times. The antigen is not known. CDR3 size: 14 residues. The J segment lost 4 bases and the V segment lost 3 bases, leaving 6 bases of the junction unmatched. The germline CDR1 and CDR2 sequences are SGDLS and YYNGEE. Reverse transcription of all isolated RNA meant that expressed TCRB transcripts were sequenced. It was found that naive, central memory and regulatory T cell samples averaged approximately 3.5 million reads. Measured with immunoSEQ multiplex PCR; TCRdb has only the in-frame clones, and not every one. The repertoire holds 200,000 to 250,000 clones, over 11% seen once, with 0.019% in the top ten.

The sequence derives from a man aged 25-40 years with type 1 diabetes. The chain employs TRBV9 and TRBJ1-2; 7 bases are shared with TRBD1. Sequencing was performed on naive CD4+ T cells from blood. CDR3 sequence reads: CASSARQGTYGYTF. For the CDR3, the DNA is TGTGCCAGCAGCGCCCGACAGGGAACCTATGGCTACACCTTC.